This is a list of T cell receptor beta chains from one sample in a study of spatial heterogeneity in lung cancer. TCRdb re-called the 5' RACE reads with MiXCR, one entry per CDR3 protein. Of more than 25,000 distinct CDR3 sequences listed, approximately 7% are singletons. Source: lung tumor tissue, taken at surgery. These receptors originate from a male donor with early-stage non-small cell lung cancer. Both conserved end residues are part of each CDR3. The D gene is left open where the match is weak. Not all rows give a size; the values are once, few, many and, for expanded clones, a class.

>TRBJ2-5|TRBD2|many|TRBV7-2
TGTGCCAGCAGCCCGGGACTAGCGGGGGGTGGTGGAGAGACCCAGTACTTC
CASSPGLAGGGGETQYF
>TRBJ1-6|-|many|TRBV3-1
TGTGCCAGCCAACAAGTTTTCGATTCACCCCTCCACTTT
CASQQVFDSPLHF
>TRBJ1-3|-|many|TRBV12-3/TRBV12-4
TGTGCCAGCAGTTGGGGCTCTGGAAACACCATATATTTT
CASSWGSGNTIYF
>TRBJ1-4|-|many|TRBV10-1
TGCGCCAGCAGTGGTCGGTTGAATGAAAAACTGTTTTTT
CASSGRLNEKLFF
>TRBJ2-3|TRBD2|many|TRBV24-1
TGTGCCACCAGTGTGGGACTAGGAAGCACAGATACGCAGTATTTT
CATSVGLGSTDTQYF
>TRBJ2-5|TRBD2|-|TRBV28
TGTGCCAGCAGTATAGCGGGGGACCAAGAGACCCAGTACTTC
CASSIAGDQETQYF
>TRBJ1-4|TRBD1|few|TRBV18
TGTGCCAGCTCACCGCCGGGACAGGGGGCGTTGAATGAAAAACTGTTTTTT
CASSPPGQGALNEKLFF
>TRBJ2-5|-|many|TRBV5-1
TGCGCCAGCAGCTTATTAGGCTCTCGGGAGACCCAGTACTTC
CASSLLGSRETQYF
>TRBJ1-5|-|-|TRBV20-1
TGCAGTGCTAGCGAGGTGGCGGGTTTGGAGCCCCAGCATTTT
CSASEVAGLEPQHF
>TRBJ2-5|TRBD2|many|TRBV7-6
TGTGCCAGCAGTCAGAGGGGACGCCAGCGGGGTAGATTACGGGGTCAAGAGACCCAGTACTTC
CASSQRGRQRGRLRGQETQYF
>TRBJ2-1|-|many|TRBV20-1
TGCAGTGCTAGATTGGGGGGAACGGCTGAGCAGTTCTTC
CSARLGGTAEQFF
>TRBJ2-3|-|-|TRBV6-2/TRBV6-3
TGTGCCAGCAGTTACTCGAGTCAGAGCACAGATACGCAGTATTTT
CASSYSSQSTDTQYF
>TRBJ2-7|TRBD1|many|TRBV7-2
TGTGCCAGCAGCTTAGTCCAGGGGGCCGGTGTCGAGCAGTACTTC
CASSLVQGAGVEQYF
>TRBJ1-3|TRBD1|few|TRBV5-1
TGCGCCAGCAGCTCGTGGACAGGGAACTCTGGAAACACCATATATTTT
CASSSWTGNSGNTIYF
>TRBJ1-4|TRBD1|few|TRBV4-1
TGCGCCAGCAGCCCAATAGACAGGGATGAAAAACTGTTTTTT
CASSPIDRDEKLFF
>TRBJ2-3|TRBD2|-|TRBV7-2
TGTGCCAGCAGCCCCCGGACTAGCGGGGGGCCTAGCACAGATACGCAGTATTTT
CASSPRTSGGPSTDTQYF
>TRBJ2-2|-|few|TRBV19
TGTGCCAGTAGAATTGGCGGGGGCGGCGGGGAGCTGTTTTTT
CASRIGGGGGELFF
>TRBJ1-2|-|-|TRBV11-2
TGTGCCAGCAGCTCGGGACGGACCTATGGCTACACCTTC
CASSSGRTYGYTF
>TRBJ1-2|-|many|TRBV29-1
TGCAGCGTTGAACCCCGCCAGGGAGTAAACTATGGCTACACCTTC
CSVEPRQGVNYGYTF
>TRBJ1-5|-|few|TRBV12-3/TRBV12-4
TGTGCCAGCAGCATGACAGATAGCAATCAGCCCCAGCATTTT
CASSMTDSNQPQHF
>TRBJ2-3|TRBD2|many|TRBV5-5
TGTGCCAGCAGCCGTATCGCTAGCGGGGGGTTAGATACGCAGTATTTT
CASSRIASGGLDTQYF
>TRBJ2-3|-|-|TRBV29-1
TGCAGCGTCGCCTTAGACCGGGGGACGCAGTATTTT
CSVALDRGTQYF
>TRBJ2-2|-|-|TRBV27
TGTGCCAGCGGGGCGGGACGGCCCTATACCGGGGAGCTGTTTTTT
CASGAGRPYTGELFF
>TRBJ2-5|-|few|TRBV7-2
TGTGCCAGCAGCTTGAACGGGGGAGAGGAGACCCAGTACTTC
CASSLNGGEETQYF
>TRBJ2-1|-|many|TRBV7-2
TGTGCCAGCAGCTTAACGCAGGGTTCCGATGAGCAGTTCTTC
CASSLTQGSDEQFF
>TRBJ2-2|-|many|TRBV2
TGTGCCAGCAGTGCCCAGGGGCGGTACACCGGGGAGCTGTTTTTT
CASSAQGRYTGELFF
>TRBJ1-2|TRBD1|many|TRBV20-1
TGCAGTGCCCCCCCCAGGGGGGCAGGGGACTATGGCTACACCTTC
CSAPPRGAGDYGYTF
>TRBJ2-7|-|many|TRBV28
TGTGCCAGCAGTTTGTCGTCAAGGGCCTACGAGCAGTACTTC
CASSLSSRAYEQYF
>TRBJ2-3|-|few|TRBV27
TGTGCTACCCGTCCCGGGGGCACAGATACGCAGTATTTT
CATRPGGTDTQYF
>TRBJ1-1|-|few|TRBV18
TGTGCCAGCTCGGGACAAACGAACACTGAAGCTTTCTTT
CASSGQTNTEAFF
>TRBJ2-1|-|many|TRBV5-1
TGCGCCAGCAGCTTTGGGACCTACAATGAGCAGTTCTTC
CASSFGTYNEQFF
>TRBJ2-7|TRBD2|-|TRBV20-1
TGCAGTGCTAGGGCATCCCTCCCGGGACTAGCCTTCTACGAGCAGTACTTC
CSARASLPGLAFYEQYF
>TRBJ2-3|-|few|TRBV6-2/TRBV6-3
TGTGCCAGCAGTTGGACCAGCTCCCGCTTGGGTTATACGCAGTATTTT
CASSWTSSRLGYTQYF
>TRBJ2-5|-|-|TRBV7-9
TGTGCCAGCAGCGTCCGACAGCAAGAGACCCAGTACTTC
CASSVRQQETQYF
>TRBJ1-2|-|many|TRBV7-2
TGTGCCAGCAGCCAGACCAACTATGGCTACACCTTC
CASSQTNYGYTF
>TRBJ2-7|-|-|TRBV29-1
TGCAGCGTCAGGACGGCGAGCTCCTACGAGCAGTACTTC
CSVRTASSYEQYF
>TRBJ2-5|-|few|TRBV7-2
TGTGCCAGCAGCCTCTCGTTGGGGGAGACCCAGTACTTC
CASSLSLGETQYF
>TRBJ1-2|TRBD1|-|TRBV7-8
TGTGCCAGCAGCTCCTCCGGGACAGGGGGTATCTATGGCTACACCTTC
CASSSSGTGGIYGYTF
>TRBJ1-3|-|many|TRBV4-2
TGTGCCAGCAGCCAAGTCTCCACGGGCTACTCTGGAAACACCATATATTTT
CASSQVSTGYSGNTIYF
>TRBJ1-6|TRBD1|many|TRBV28
TGTGCCAGCGAGGGGGGGCAGGGGGAATCACCCCTCCACTTT
CASEGGQGESPLHF
>TRBJ1-3|-|many|TRBV7-9
TGTGCCAGCAGCCCCAGTTCTGGAAACACCATATATTTT
CASSPSSGNTIYF
>TRBJ1-1|-|-|TRBV20-1
TGCAGTGCTAGAGCCGGTCGACAACTCAACACTGAAGCTTTCTTT
CSARAGRQLNTEAFF
>TRBJ1-1|-|-|TRBV11-3
TGTGCCAGCAACCTTTCCCCGGGGTTGAGCCCTGAAGCTTTCTTT
CASNLSPGLSPEAFF
>TRBJ2-1|TRBD1|many|TRBV5-5
TGTGCCAGCAGCAGGACAGGGGTCGAGCAGTTCTTC
CASSRTGVEQFF
>TRBJ1-1|TRBD1|-|TRBV15
TGTGCCACCAGCAGGGGACAGGGCTACACTGAAGCTTTCTTT
CATSRGQGYTEAFF
>TRBJ1-2|TRBD1|many|TRBV18
TGTGCCAGCTCCCCGATAGCCTCAGGGGGAGACAACTATGGCTACACCTTC
CASSPIASGGDNYGYTF
>TRBJ2-2|-|many|TRBV12-3/TRBV12-4
TGTGCCAGCAGTTTAGCACTAGCAAGGGACACCGGGGAGCTGTTTTTT
CASSLALARDTGELFF
>TRBJ2-1|-|many|TRBV20-1
TGCAGTGCTAGTCCCCCGATCCCGGGACTCCGGAATGAGCAGTTCTTC
CSASPPIPGLRNEQFF
>TRBJ2-1|TRBD2|many|TRBV10-3
TGTGCCATCAGTGAGTCGTTGGCTAGCGGGGATAACAATGAGCAGTTCTTC
CAISESLASGDNNEQFF
>TRBJ2-1|-|many|TRBV5-1
TGCGCCAGCGCCGGCCAATTCAATGAGCAGTTCTTC
CASAGQFNEQFF
>TRBJ1-5|-|many|TRBV7-6
TGTGCCAGCAGCTTACAGGAGCAACAGCCCCAGCATTTT
CASSLQEQQPQHF
>TRBJ1-2|-|-|TRBV7-2
TGTGCCAGCAGCTTACGGCAGGGATCTGGCTATGGCTACACCTTC
CASSLRQGSGYGYTF
>TRBJ1-2|TRBD1|few|TRBV18
TGTGCCAGCTCACCCCTTGACAGGGGCTATGGCTACACCTTC
CASSPLDRGYGYTF